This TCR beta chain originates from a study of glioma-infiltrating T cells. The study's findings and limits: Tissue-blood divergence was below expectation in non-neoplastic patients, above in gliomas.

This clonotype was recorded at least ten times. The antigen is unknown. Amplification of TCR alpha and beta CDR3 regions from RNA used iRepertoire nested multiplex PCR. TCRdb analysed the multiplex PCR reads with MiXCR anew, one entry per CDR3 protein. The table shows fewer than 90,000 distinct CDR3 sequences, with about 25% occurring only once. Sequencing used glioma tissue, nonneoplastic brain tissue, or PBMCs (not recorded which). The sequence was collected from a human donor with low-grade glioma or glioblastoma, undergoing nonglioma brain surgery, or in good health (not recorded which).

Here the CDR3 DNA reads TGTGCCAGCAGCCAACCACTAGGGCAAGAGACCCAGTACTTC. Translated: CASSQPLGQETQYF. This sequence joins TRBV6-1 and TRBJ2-5, with D possibly being TRBD2 (5 bases). CDR1 MNHNS and CDR2 SASEGT come from the germline V gene. V lost 6 bases, J lost 2 bases, and 13 bases lay in between. There are 14 residues in the CDR3.